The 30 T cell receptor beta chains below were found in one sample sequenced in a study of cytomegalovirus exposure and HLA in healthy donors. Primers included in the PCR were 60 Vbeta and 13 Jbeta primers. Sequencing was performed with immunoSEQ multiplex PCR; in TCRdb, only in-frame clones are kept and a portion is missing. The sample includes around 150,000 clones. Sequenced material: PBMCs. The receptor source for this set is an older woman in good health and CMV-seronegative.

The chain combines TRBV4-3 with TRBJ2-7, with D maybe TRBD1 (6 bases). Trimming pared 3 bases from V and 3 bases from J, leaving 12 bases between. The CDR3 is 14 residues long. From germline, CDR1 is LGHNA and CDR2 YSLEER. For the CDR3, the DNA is TGCGCCAGCAGCCAGTCCGGACAGAGCTACGAGCAGTACTTC. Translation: CASSQSGQSYEQYF.

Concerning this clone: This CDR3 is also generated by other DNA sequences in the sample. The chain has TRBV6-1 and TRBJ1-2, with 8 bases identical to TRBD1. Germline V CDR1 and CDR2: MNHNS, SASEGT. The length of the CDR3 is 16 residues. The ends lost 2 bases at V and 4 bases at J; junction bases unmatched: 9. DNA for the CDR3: TGTGCCAGCAGTGAACGGGACAGGCGTTTTGTCTATGGCTACACCTTC. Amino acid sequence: CASSERDRRFVYGYTF.

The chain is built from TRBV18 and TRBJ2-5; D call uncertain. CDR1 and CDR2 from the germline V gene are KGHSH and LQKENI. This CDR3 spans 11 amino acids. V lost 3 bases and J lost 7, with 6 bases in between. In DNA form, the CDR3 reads TGTGCCAGCTCACCCGGTCGGACCCAGTACTTC. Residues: CASSPGRTQYF.

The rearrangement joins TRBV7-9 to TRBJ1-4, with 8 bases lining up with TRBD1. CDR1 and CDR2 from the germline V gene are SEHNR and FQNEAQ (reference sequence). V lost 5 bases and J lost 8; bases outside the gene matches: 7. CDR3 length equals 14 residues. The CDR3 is CASSTDRGREKLFF. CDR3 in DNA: TGTGCCAGCAGCACCGACAGGGGACGGGAAAAACTGTTTTTT.

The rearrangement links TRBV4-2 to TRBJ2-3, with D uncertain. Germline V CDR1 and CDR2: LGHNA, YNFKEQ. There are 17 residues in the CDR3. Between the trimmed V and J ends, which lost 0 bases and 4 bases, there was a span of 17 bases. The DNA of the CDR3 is TGTGCCAGCAGCCAAGATCGTACCCAGGAAAAGGCAGATACGCAGTATTTT. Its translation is CASSQDRTQEKADTQYF.

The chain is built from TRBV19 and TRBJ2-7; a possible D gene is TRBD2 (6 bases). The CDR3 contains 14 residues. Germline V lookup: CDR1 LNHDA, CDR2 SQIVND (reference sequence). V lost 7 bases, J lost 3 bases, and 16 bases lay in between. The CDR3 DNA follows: TGTGCCAGTATCGGCGTTAGCGGACGCTACGAGCAGTACTTC. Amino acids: CASIGVSGRYEQYF.

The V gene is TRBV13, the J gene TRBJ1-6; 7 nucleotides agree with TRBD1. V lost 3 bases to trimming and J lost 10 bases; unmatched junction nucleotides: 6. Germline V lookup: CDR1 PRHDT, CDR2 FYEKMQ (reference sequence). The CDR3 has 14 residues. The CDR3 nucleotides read TGTGCCAGCAGCTTCCGACAGGGTCACTCACCCCTCCACTTT. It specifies CASSFRQGHSPLHF.

In DNA form, the CDR3 reads TGTGCCAGCAGTTCCAGCCGGGACTTCTCCTACGAGCAGTACTTC. Protein sequence: CASSSSRDFSYEQYF. The chain employs TRBV6-5 and TRBJ2-7, with a weak D call TRBD2 (6 bases). This CDR3 is built from 15 residues. Per germline, CDR1 MNHEY and CDR2 SVGAGI. Trimming stripped 4 bases from V and 0 bases from J, with 13 bases between.

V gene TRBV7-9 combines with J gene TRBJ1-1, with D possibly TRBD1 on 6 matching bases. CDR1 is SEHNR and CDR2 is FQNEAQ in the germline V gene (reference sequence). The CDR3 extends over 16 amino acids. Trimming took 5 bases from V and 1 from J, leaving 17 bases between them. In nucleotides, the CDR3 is TGTGCCAGCAGCAAACGGGACACTCTTACGAACACTGAAGCTTTCTTT. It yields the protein CASSKRDTLTNTEAFF.

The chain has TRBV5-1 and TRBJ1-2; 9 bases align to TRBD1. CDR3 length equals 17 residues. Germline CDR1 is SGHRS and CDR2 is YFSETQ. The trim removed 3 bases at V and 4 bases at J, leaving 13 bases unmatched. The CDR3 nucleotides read TGCGCCAGCAGCTCGTTTCAACCGGGACAGGGTTTCTATGGCTACACCTTC. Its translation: CASSSFQPGQGFYGYTF.

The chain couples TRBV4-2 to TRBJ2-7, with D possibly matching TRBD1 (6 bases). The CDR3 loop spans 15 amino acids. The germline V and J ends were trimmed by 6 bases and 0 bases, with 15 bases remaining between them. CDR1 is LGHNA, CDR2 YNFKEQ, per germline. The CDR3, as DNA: TGTGCCAGCAGTTCTATCCGACAGGCCTCCTACGAGCAGTACTTC. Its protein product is CASSSIRQASYEQYF.

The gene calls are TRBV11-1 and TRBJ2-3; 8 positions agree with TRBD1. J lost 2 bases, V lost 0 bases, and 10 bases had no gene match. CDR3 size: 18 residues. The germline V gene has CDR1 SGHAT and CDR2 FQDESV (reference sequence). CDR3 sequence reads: CASSLAPSGTGSTDTQYF. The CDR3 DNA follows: TGTGCCAGCAGCTTAGCCCCCTCCGGGACAGGTTCCACAGATACGCAGTATTTT.

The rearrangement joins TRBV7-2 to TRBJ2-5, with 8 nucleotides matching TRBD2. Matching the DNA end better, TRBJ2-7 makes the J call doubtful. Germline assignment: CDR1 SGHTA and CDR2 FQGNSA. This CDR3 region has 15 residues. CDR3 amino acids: CASSSSGGYPYEQYF. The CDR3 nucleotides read TGTGCCAGCAGTTCGAGCGGGGGTTACCCCTACGAGCAGTACTTC.

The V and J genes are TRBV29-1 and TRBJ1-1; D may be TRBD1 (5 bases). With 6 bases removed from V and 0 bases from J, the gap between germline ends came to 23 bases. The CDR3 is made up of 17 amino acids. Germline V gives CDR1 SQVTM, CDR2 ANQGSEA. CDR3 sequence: CSVARLGGVRMNTEAFF. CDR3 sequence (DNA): TGCAGCGTCGCTCGTCTGGGGGGGGTTAGGATGAACACTGAAGCTTTCTTT.

CDR3 protein: CASSQDHSNQPQHF. The CDR3 DNA reads TGCGCCAGCAGCCAAGATCACTCCAATCAGCCCCAGCATTTT. The rearrangement links TRBV4-3 to TRBJ1-5; D is ambiguous. V gave up 0 bases and J gave up 3 bases, with 6 bases separating them. Germline CDR1 LGHNA, CDR2 YSLEER. The CDR3 totals 14 residues.

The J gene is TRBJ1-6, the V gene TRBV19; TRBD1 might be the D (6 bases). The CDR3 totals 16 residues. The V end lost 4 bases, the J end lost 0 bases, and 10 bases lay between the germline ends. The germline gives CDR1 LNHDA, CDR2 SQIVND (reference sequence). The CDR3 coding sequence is TGTGCCAGTAGTAAAGGGGGAAGCTCCTATAATTCACCCCTCCACTTT. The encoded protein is CASSKGGSSYNSPLHF.

The CDR3 spells CAGLWTVRSSGLFF. Here the CDR3 DNA reads TGTGCCGGGCTATGGACAGTCCGAAGCTCGGGACTGTTTTTT. The genes are TRBV30 and TRBJ1-4, with a weak D call TRBD1 (6 bases). Germline CDR1 GTSNPN, CDR2 SVGIG (reference sequence). This CDR3 spans 14 amino acids. The V end lost 8 bases, the J end lost 13 bases, and 26 bases lay between the germline ends.

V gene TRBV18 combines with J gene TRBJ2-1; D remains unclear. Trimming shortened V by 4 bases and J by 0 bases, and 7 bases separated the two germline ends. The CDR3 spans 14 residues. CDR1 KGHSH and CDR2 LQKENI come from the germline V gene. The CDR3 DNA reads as TGTGCCAGCTCACTAGTCCTCTCCTACAATGAGCAGTTCTTC. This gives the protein CASSLVLSYNEQFF. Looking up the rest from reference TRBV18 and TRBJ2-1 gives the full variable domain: NAGVMQNPRHLVRRRGQEARLRCSPMKGHSHVYWYRQLPEEGLKFMVYLQKENIIDESGMPKERFSAEFPKEGPSILRIQQVVRGDSAAYFCASSLVLSYNEQFFGPGTRLTVL.

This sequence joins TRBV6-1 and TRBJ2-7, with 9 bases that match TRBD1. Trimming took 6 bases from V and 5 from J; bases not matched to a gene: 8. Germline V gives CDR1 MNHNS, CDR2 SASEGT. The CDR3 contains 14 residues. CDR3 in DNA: TGTGCCAGCAGCCGGGACAGGGTTTCTGACGAGCAGTACTTC. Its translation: CASSRDRVSDEQYF.

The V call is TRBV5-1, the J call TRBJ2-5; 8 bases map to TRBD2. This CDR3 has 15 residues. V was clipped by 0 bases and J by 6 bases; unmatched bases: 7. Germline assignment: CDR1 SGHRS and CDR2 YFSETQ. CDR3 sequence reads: CASSLGVAGGQTQYF. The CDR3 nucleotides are TGCGCCAGCAGCTTGGGAGTGGCGGGAGGTCAGACCCAGTACTTC.

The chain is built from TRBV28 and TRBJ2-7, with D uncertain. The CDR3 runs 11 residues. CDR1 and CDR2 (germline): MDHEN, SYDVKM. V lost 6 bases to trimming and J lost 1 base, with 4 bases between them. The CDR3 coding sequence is TGTGCCAGCAGGTCATCCTACGAGCAGTACTTC. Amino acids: CASRSSYEQYF. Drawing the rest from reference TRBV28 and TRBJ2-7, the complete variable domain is DVKVTQSSRYLVKRTGEKVFLECVQDMDHENMFWYRQDPGLGLRLIYFSYDVKMKEKGDIPEGYSVSREKKERFSLILESASTNQTSMYLCASRSSYEQYFGPGTRLTVT.

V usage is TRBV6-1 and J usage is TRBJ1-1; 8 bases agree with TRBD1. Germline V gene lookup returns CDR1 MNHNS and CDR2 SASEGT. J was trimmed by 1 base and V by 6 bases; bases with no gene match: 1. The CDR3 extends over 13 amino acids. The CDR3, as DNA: TGTGCCAGCAGAGGGACAGGGAACACTGAAGCTTTCTTT. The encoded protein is CASRGTGNTEAFF.

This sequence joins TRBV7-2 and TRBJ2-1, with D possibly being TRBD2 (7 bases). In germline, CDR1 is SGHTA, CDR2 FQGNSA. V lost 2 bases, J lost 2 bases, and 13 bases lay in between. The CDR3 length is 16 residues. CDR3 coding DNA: TGTGCCAGCAGCTTAAGGGGGACTAACCCCTACAATGAGCAGTTCTTC. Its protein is CASSLRGTNPYNEQFF.

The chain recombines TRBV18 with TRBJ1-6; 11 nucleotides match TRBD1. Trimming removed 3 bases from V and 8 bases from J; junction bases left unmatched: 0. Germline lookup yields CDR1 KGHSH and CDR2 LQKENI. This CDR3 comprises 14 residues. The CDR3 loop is CASSPGQGDSPLHF. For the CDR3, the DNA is TGTGCCAGCTCACCGGGACAGGGGGATTCACCCCTCCACTTT.

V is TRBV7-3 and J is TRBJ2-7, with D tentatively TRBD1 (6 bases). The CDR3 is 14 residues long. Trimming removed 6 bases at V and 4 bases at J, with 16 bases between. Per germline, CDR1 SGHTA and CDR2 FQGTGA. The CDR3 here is CASSSTGYLYEQYF. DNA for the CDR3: TGTGCCAGCAGTTCCACAGGGTACTTGTACGAGCAGTACTTC.

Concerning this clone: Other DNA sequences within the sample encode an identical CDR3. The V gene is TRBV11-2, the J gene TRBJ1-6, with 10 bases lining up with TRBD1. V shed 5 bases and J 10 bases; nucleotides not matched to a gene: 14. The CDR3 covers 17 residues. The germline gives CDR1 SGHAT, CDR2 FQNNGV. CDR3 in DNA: TGTGCCAGCAGCCTAGTCACCTTGGGGACAGGGGTCTCACCCCTCCACTTT. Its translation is CASSLVTLGTGVSPLHF.

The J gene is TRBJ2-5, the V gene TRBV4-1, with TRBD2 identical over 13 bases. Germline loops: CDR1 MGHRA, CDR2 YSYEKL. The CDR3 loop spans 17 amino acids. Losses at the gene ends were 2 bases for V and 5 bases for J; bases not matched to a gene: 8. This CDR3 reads CASSQLTSGGARETQYF. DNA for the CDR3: TGCGCCAGCAGCCAACTTACTAGCGGGGGGGCCCGGGAGACCCAGTACTTC.

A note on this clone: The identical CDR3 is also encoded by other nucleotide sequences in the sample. The CDR3, as DNA: TGTGCCAGCATTAGGACTTGCGAGCAGTACTTC. It translates to CASIRTCEQYF. The chain employs TRBV25-1 and TRBJ2-7, with D tentatively TRBD2 (5 bases). CDR3 length: 11 amino acids. V lost 7 bases, J lost 6 bases, and 10 bases lay in between. Germline CDR1 reads MGHDK; CDR2 reads SYGVNS.

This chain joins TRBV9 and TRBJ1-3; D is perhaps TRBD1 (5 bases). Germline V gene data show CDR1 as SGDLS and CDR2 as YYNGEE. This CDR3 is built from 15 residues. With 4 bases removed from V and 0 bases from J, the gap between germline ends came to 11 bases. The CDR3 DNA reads TGTGCCAGCAGCCGTGGACAAGTCTCTGGAAACACCATATATTTT. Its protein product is CASSRGQVSGNTIYF. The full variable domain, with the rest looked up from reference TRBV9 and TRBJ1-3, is DSGVTQTPKHLITATGQRVTLRCSPRSGDLSVYWYQQSLDQGLQFLIQYYNGEERAKGNILERFSAQQFPDLHSELNLSSLELGDSALYFCASSRGQVSGNTIYFGEGSWLTVV.

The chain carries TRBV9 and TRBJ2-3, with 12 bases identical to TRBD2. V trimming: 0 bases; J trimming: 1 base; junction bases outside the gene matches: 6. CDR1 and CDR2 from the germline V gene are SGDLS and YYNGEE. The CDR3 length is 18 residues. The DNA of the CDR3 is TGTGCCAGCAGCGTAGAGGGGACTAGCGGGCGTCGCACAGATACGCAGTATTTT. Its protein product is CASSVEGTSGRRTDTQYF.